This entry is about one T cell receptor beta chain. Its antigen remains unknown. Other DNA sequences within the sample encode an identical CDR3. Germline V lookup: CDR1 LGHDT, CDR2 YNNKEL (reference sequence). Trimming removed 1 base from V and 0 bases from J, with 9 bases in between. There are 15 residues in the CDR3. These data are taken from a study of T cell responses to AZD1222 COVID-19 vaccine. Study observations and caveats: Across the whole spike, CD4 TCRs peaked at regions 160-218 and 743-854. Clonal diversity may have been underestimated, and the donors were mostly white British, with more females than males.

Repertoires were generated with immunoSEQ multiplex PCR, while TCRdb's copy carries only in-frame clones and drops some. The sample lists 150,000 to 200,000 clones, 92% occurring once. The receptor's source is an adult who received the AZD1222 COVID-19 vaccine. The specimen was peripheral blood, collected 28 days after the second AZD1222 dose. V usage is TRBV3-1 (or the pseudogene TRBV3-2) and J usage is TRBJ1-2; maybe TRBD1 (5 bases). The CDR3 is CASSQAGRPNYGYTF. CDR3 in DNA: TGTGCCAGCAGCCAAGCAGGGCGCCCTAACTATGGCTACACCTTC.